The 18 T cell receptor beta chains in this list originate from one sample, sequenced in a study of shared clonotypes between healthy human individuals. TCRdb's copy holds only in-frame clones and misses some; the assay was immunoSEQ multiplex PCR. The sample has some 2,000,000 clones; almost 96% are singletons. Sequenced: naive CD4+ T cells sorted from blood. This sample's subset: CD45RA+ positively selected. The receptor set was obtained from a man aged 18 to 29 in good health.

This rearrangement joins TRBV6-1 to TRBJ2-2, with 8 bases lining up with TRBD2. Trimming took 1 base from V and 6 from J; bases not matched to a gene: 7. Germline V gene data show CDR1 as MNHNS and CDR2 as SASEGT. CDR3 size: 16 residues. CDR3 nucleotide sequence: TGTGCCAGCAGTGAAGATAGCGGGGCGGTCGCCGGGGAGCTGTTTTTT. The encoded protein is CASSEDSGAVAGELFF.

The chain is built from TRBV10-2 and TRBJ2-5; TRBD2 matches at 12 bases. Germline loops: CDR1 WSHSY, CDR2 SAAADI. The CDR3 runs to 15 residues. The V segment lost 8 bases and the J segment 5 bases; nucleotides outside the gene matches: 9. CDR3: CASSRLAGVPETQYF. In DNA, the CDR3 is TGCGCCAGCTCAAGACTAGCGGGAGTACCCGAGACCCAGTACTTC.

Comments on this clone: One end of the junction fails to match germline, which may point to a read error. The chain joins TRBV28 to TRBJ2-3; perhaps TRBD1 as D (5 bases). Germline lookup yields CDR1 MDHEN and CDR2 SYDVKM. The CDR3 totals 17 residues. CDR3 in DNA: TGTGCCAGCACTTTAGGGGCCCCTTCCCGGCGCTCGGATACGCAGTATTTT. Its translation: CASTLGAPSRRSDTQYF.

About this clone: The sample carries other DNA sequences with the same CDR3. The rearrangement links TRBV6-5 to TRBJ2-3; D gene uncertain. Trimming removed 3 bases at V and 4 bases at J, with 2 bases between. Germline V lookup: CDR1 MNHEY, CDR2 SVGAGI. The CDR3 runs to 11 residues. CDR3 residues: CASSYPDTQYF. CDR3 nucleotides: TGTGCCAGCAGTTATCCAGATACGCAGTATTTT.

This chain joins TRBV9 and TRBJ2-7, with TRBD1 identical over 11 bases. The CDR3 is 14 amino acids. V was pared by 3 bases and J by 7 bases, with 6 bases of the junction left unmatched. The V gene's germline CDR1 is SGDLS and CDR2 YYNGEE. The CDR3 DNA sequence: TGTGCCAGCAGCGCGGGACAGGGGGTTTGGGAGCAGTACTTC. Protein sequence: CASSAGQGVWEQYF.

The chain carries TRBV18 and TRBJ1-2; D is undetermined. Trimming pared 3 bases from V and 8 bases from J, leaving 16 bases between. The CDR3 covers 14 residues. Germline lookup yields CDR1 KGHSH and CDR2 LQKENI. CDR3 amino acids: CASSPHPGSGGYTF. CDR3 bases: TGTGCCAGCTCACCCCACCCGGGGTCGGGGGGCTACACCTTC.

The chain carries TRBV19 and TRBJ1-1; D might be TRBD1 (5 bases). The CDR3 extends over 16 amino acids. The ends were cut back, 4 bases at V and 1 base at J, with 16 bases in the middle. CDR1 is LNHDA and CDR2 is SQIVND in the germline V gene (reference sequence). The CDR3 bases are TGTGCCAGTAGTAATGATGCCGCCAGGGCGAACACTGAAGCTTTCTTT. This gives the protein CASSNDAARANTEAFF.

Notes on this clone: Other DNA sequences in the sample encode the same CDR3. The CDR3 sequence: CASSFGTGNVQETQYF. CDR3 DNA sequence: TGTGCCAGCAGCTTTGGGACAGGGAACGTCCAAGAGACCCAGTACTTC. This sequence joins TRBV7-8 and TRBJ2-5; 9 bases are a match to TRBD1. Germline loops: CDR1 SGHVS, CDR2 FQNEAQ. With 3 bases clipped from V and 1 base from J, the junction kept 6 bases outside the gene matches. The CDR3 contains 16 residues.

The rearrangement links TRBV4-1 to TRBJ1-4, with TRBD1 identical over 8 bases. Germline V lookup: CDR1 MGHRA, CDR2 YSYEKL. CDR3 size: 18 residues. After removal of 4 bases from V and 4 bases from J, the junction contained 14 bases not matched to a gene. The CDR3 DNA sequence: TGCGCCAGCAGCCTCGTACCTCAGGGGGCGCAGGGTAATGAAAAACTGTTTTTT. Its translation: CASSLVPQGAQGNEKLFF.

The chain links TRBV5-1 to TRBJ2-3; a weak D match, TRBD2 (6 bases). V lost 6 bases to trimming and J lost 4 bases, with 18 bases between them. The germline gives CDR1 SGHRS, CDR2 YFSETQ. There are 15 residues in the CDR3. DNA of the CDR3: TGCGCCAGCACGCCCGTGGAGGGCGGGCCAGATACGCAGTATTTT. This encodes CASTPVEGGPDTQYF.

As concerns this clone: The sample carries other DNA sequences with the same CDR3. The chain is built from TRBV5-1 and TRBJ1-1; D is perhaps TRBD1 (5 bases). The CDR3 totals 14 residues. The V end lost 2 bases, the J end lost 4 bases, and 12 bases lay between the germline ends. Per the germline V gene, CDR1 is SGHRS and CDR2 is YFSETQ. The CDR3 sequence: CASSLGQGGTEAFF. As DNA, the CDR3 is TGCGCCAGCAGCTTAGGGCAGGGCGGCACTGAAGCTTTCTTT.

The CDR3 DNA is TGTGCCAGCAGCTTAGGGCCAGGGACAGTACAAGAGACCCAGTACTTC. It yields the protein CASSLGPGTVQETQYF. This rearrangement joins TRBV7-8 to TRBJ2-5, with 7 bases matching TRBD1. Germline V gene data show CDR1 as SGHVS and CDR2 as FQNEAQ. The CDR3 is made up of 16 amino acids. V shed 1 base and J 2 bases; nucleotides not matched to a gene: 7.

The table lists this clone with a count of one. J is TRBJ2-5 and V is TRBV29-1; D not certain. The J call may be incorrect, as the DNA end agrees better with TRBJ2-7. This CDR3 is built from 14 residues. Germline V gene lookup returns CDR1 SQVTM and CDR2 ANQGSEA. CDR3 in DNA: TGCAGCGTTGGTTCACGTCTTAGCTCCTACGAGCAGTACTTC. This codes for CSVGSRLSSYEQYF.

On this clone: This CDR3 is also generated by other DNA sequences in the sample. The rearrangement uses TRBV6-5 and TRBJ1-5; D is uncertain. This CDR3 has 12 residues. The V end lost 5 bases, the J end lost 4 bases, and 6 bases lay between the germline ends. Germline CDR1 is MNHEY and CDR2 is SVGAGI. CDR3 in amino acids: CASSRLNQPQHF. Here the CDR3 DNA reads TGTGCCAGCAGTCGCCTAAATCAGCCCCAGCATTTT.

In this sample, this clone turned up once. V and J are TRBV5-6 and TRBJ2-1, with 9 bases matching TRBD2. V lost 0 bases, J lost 7 bases, and 8 bases stayed unmatched. Per germline, CDR1 SGHDT and CDR2 YYEEEE. CDR3 length: 16 residues. The CDR3 coding sequence is TGTGCCAGCAGCTTGGAAAAGGCTAGCGGGAAGAATGAGCAGTTCTTC. Translation gives CASSLEKASGKNEQFF. The full variable domain, rest sourced from reference TRBV5-6 and TRBJ2-1, is DAGVTQSPTHLIKTRGQQVTLRCSPKSGHDTVSWYQQALGQGPQFIFQYYEEEERQRGNFPDRFSGHQFPNYSSELNVNALLLGDSALYLCASSLEKASGKNEQFFGPGTRLTVL.

The chain links TRBV2 to TRBJ1-1; the D gene is possibly TRBD1 (6 bases). Germline assignment: CDR1 SNHLY and CDR2 FYNNEI. The CDR3 contains 14 residues. The ends were cut back, 2 bases at V and 5 bases at J, with 12 bases in the middle. Written as DNA, the CDR3 is TGTGCCAGCAGTGAACCACAGGGTAGAACTGAAGCTTTCTTT. It encodes CASSEPQGRTEAFF.

The chain carries TRBV27 and TRBJ2-7; TRBD1 might be the D (5 bases). The CDR3 is made up of 17 amino acids. Looked up from germline, CDR1 is MNHEY and CDR2 is SMNVEV (reference sequence). V gave up 2 bases and J gave up 3 bases, with 20 bases separating them. CDR3 loop: CASSLGARPSFFYEQYF. The CDR3 nucleotides are TGTGCCAGCAGTTTAGGGGCCAGGCCCTCGTTTTTCTACGAGCAGTACTTC.

The chain is built from TRBV11-3 and TRBJ2-4; possibly TRBD2 for D (5 bases). The CDR3 is 13 residues long. Trimming took off 5 bases at V and 0 bases at J, with 5 bases between the two ends. CDR1 is SGHNT and CDR2 is YENEEA in the germline V gene. In DNA form, the CDR3 reads TGTGCCAGCAGCCGGGGAGCCAAAAACATTCAGTACTTC. Its translation is CASSRGAKNIQYF.